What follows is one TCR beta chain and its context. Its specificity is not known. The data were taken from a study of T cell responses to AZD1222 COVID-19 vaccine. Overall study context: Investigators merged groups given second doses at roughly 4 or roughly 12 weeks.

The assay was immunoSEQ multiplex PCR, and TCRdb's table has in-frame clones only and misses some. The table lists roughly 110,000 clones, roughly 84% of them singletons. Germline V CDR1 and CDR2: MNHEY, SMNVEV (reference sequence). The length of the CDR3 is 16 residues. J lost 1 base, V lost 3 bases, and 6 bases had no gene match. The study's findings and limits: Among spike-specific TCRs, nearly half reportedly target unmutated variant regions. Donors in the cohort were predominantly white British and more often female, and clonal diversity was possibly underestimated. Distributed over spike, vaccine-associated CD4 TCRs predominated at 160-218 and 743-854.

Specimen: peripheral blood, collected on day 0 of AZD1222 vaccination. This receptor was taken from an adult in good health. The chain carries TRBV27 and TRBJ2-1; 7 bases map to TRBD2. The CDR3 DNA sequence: TGTGCCAGCAGTTTCACGGGGGGATTGTCCTACAATGAGCAGTTCTTC. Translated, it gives CASSFTGGLSYNEQFF.